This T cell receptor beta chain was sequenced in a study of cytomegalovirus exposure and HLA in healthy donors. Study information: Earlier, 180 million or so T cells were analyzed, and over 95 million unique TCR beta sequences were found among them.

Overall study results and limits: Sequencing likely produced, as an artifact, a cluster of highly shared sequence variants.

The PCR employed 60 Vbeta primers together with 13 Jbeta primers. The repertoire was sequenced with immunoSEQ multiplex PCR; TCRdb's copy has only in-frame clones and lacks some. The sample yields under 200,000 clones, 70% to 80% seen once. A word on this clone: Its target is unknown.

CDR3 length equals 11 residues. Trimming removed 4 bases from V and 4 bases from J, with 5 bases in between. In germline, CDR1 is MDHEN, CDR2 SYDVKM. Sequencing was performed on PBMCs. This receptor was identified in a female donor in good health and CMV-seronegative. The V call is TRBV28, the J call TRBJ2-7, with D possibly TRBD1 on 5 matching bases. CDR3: CASSSGYEQYF. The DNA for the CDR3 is TGTGCCAGCAGTTCAGGGTACGAGCAGTACTTC.